Listed below are T cell receptor beta chains from one sample, sequenced in a study of identical twins. Each CDR3 protein gets one entry after TCRdb re-called the 5' RACE reads with MiXCR. The sample has a few hundred thousand distinct CDR3 sequences, approximately 17% seen once. The sample comprised naive T cells sorted from blood. The origin of the receptors is a man aged 45-65 years in good health. Both conserved end residues are part of each CDR3. The D gene is left open where the match is weak. A clone size is listed for some rows: how often the clone was seen (once, few, many), or a class if it is expanded.

d_gene	abundance	v_gene	j_gene	CDR3nt	CDR3aa
TRBD2	many	TRBV2	TRBJ2-5	TGTGCCAGCAGTCACTACGGGACTAGCGGGAGCCAAAGGGAGACCCAGTACTTC	CASSHYGTSGSQRETQYF
TRBD2	NA	TRBV7-2	TRBJ2-7	TGTGCCAGCAGCTTGGGAGGTAGCGGGGGCTACGAGCAGTACTTC	CASSLGGSGGYEQYF
TRBD2	many	TRBV2	TRBJ2-3	TGTGCCAGCAGTCCCGGACTAGGTCCAGATACGCAGTATTTT	CASSPGLGPDTQYF
NA	many	TRBV4-3	TRBJ2-1	TGCGCCAGCAGCTACGGGACTGGGACGGGCTCCTACAATGAGCAGTTCTTC	CASSYGTGTGSYNEQFF
NA	many	TRBV28	TRBJ2-2	TGTGCCAGCTCTCTAGAGGGCAGGACCGGGGAGCTGTTTTTT	CASSLEGRTGELFF
NA	few	TRBV20-1	TRBJ2-1	TGCAGTGCTCCCGCTAGCGACTCCTACAATGAGCAGTTCTTC	CSAPASDSYNEQFF
TRBD1	many	TRBV5-1	TRBJ1-1	TGCGCCAGCAGCTTGGATAAAGGGACAGCCTACACTGAAGCTTTCTTT	CASSLDKGTAYTEAFF
NA	NA	TRBV6-2/TRBV6-3	TRBJ2-7	TGTGCCAGCAGTTATAGCTCGACTTCCAGAGTGTACGAGCAGTACTTC	CASSYSSTSRVYEQYF
NA	NA	TRBV4-2	TRBJ1-5	TGTGCCAGCAGCGGCCGGGACGGCCTCAATCAGCCCCAGCATTTT	CASSGRDGLNQPQHF
TRBD2	many	TRBV12-3/TRBV12-4	TRBJ2-1	TGTGCCAGCGGCGGGGGGCCCCGTTACAATGAGCAGTTCTTC	CASGGGPRYNEQFF
NA	NA	TRBV4-3	TRBJ2-4	TGCGCCAGCAGCCAAGAAGCGGGTAATTCGCTAGCCAAAAACATTCAGTACTTC	CASSQEAGNSLAKNIQYF
NA	few	TRBV27	TRBJ1-6	TGTGCCAGCAGTTTATCCGACGGGGGCCGCAATTCACCCCTCCACTTT	CASSLSDGGRNSPLHF
NA	NA	TRBV12-3/TRBV12-4	TRBJ2-7	TGTGCCAGCAGTTTCGCGTTAGACCCCTACGAGCAGTACTTC	CASSFALDPYEQYF
NA	many	TRBV20-1	TRBJ2-5	TGCAGTGCCCAAGCCGACAGGTGGCGGACTCAAGAGACCCAGTACTTC	CSAQADRWRTQETQYF
TRBD1	many	TRBV29-1	TRBJ2-3	TGCAGCGTTCGGACAGGGGGAGTAGATACGCAGTATTTT	CSVRTGGVDTQYF
NA	few	TRBV20-1	TRBJ2-3	TGCAGTGCCCCAAAGGGGACAAGCACAGATACGCAGTATTTT	CSAPKGTSTDTQYF
NA	NA	TRBV6-4	TRBJ2-3	TGTGCCAGCAGTGACGGGTTAGATACGCAGTATTTT	CASSDGLDTQYF
NA	NA	TRBV12-3/TRBV12-4	TRBJ2-3	TGTGCCAGCAGTTCGGTGGGGGGAGCCACAGATACGCAGTATTTT	CASSSVGGATDTQYF
NA	many	TRBV7-2	TRBJ2-1	TGTGCCAGCAGCTTAGCTAGCGGACGCAATTACAATGAGCAGTTCTTC	CASSLASGRNYNEQFF
NA	few	TRBV29-1	TRBJ2-6	TGCAGCGTTGAAGGTAAAAGGTCTGGGGCCAACGTCCTGACTTTC	CSVEGKRSGANVLTF
NA	few	TRBV19	TRBJ2-7	TGTGCCAGTAGTGGCTCAGTGAGTTACGAGCAGTACTTC	CASSGSVSYEQYF
TRBD1	few	TRBV3-1	TRBJ1-2	TGTGCCAGCAGCCACGTATCCGGGACAGGGTATGGCTACACCTTC	CASSHVSGTGYGYTF
NA	few	TRBV7-9	TRBJ2-3	TGTGCCAGCAGCCTTCAGCGGGCCGCCACAGATACGCAGTATTTT	CASSLQRAATDTQYF
NA	many	TRBV4-2	TRBJ2-2	TGTGCCAGCAGCCAAGAGGAGTATGGGGGGACCGGGGAGCTGTTTTTT	CASSQEEYGGTGELFF
NA	NA	TRBV7-9	TRBJ2-1	TGTGCCAGCAGCCCAAACGTCGGCCATGAGCAGTTCTTC	CASSPNVGHEQFF
NA	many	TRBV29-1	TRBJ1-4	TGCAGCGTTGCAGGCGGGGACGAAAAACTGTTTTTT	CSVAGGDEKLFF
TRBD2	NA	TRBV7-9	TRBJ2-5	TGTGCCAGCAGCCCCCACCAACTAGCGGGGCAAGAGACCCAGTACTTC	CASSPHQLAGQETQYF
NA	NA	TRBV6-2/TRBV6-3	TRBJ1-3	TGTGCCAGCAGTTACTCGGGCGGCTTTGGACCTCGGGCCTCTGGAAACACCATATATTTT	CASSYSGGFGPRASGNTIYF
TRBD2	NA	TRBV20-1	TRBJ2-1	TGCAGTGCTAGTTCGTTCGCGAGGGCTAGCGGGAGTGTGTCCTACAATGAGCAGTTCTTC	CSASSFARASGSVSYNEQFF
TRBD2	few	TRBV4-3	TRBJ2-2	TGCGCCAGCAGCCGGGGACTAGCGGGAGGGCCGAGAACCGGGGAGCTGTTTTTT	CASSRGLAGGPRTGELFF
TRBD1	few	TRBV28	TRBJ1-2	TGTGCCAGCAGTTTAAGGGGGACAGGGTATGGCTACACCTTC	CASSLRGTGYGYTF
NA	few	TRBV13	TRBJ2-7	TGTGCCAGCAGCTCACCGGGCCTATCCTACGAGCAGTACTTC	CASSSPGLSYEQYF
NA	NA	TRBV4-1	TRBJ2-3	TGCGCCAGCAGCCAAGTGCCGGCTCGCACAGATACGCAGTATTTT	CASSQVPARTDTQYF
NA	NA	TRBV7-9	TRBJ2-5	TGTGCCAGCAGCTTAGAAAGGTCAGGTCAAGAGACCCAGTACTTC	CASSLERSGQETQYF
NA	NA	TRBV21-1	TRBJ2-5	TGTGCCAGCAGCGACCCGACAGAGACCCAGTACTTC	CASSDPTETQYF
TRBD2	many	TRBV24-1	TRBJ2-1	TGTGCCACCAGTGACCGTAGCGGGGGGTCCTACAATGAGCAGTTCTTC	CATSDRSGGSYNEQFF
NA	NA	TRBV20-1	TRBJ1-1	TGCAGTGCTCGCGCCGGCAGCACTGAAGCTTTCTTT	CSARAGSTEAFF
NA	few	TRBV7-9	TRBJ2-5	TGTGCCAGCAGCCTAGGCGCATCTGGGCTGACGGAGACCCAGTACTTC	CASSLGASGLTETQYF
TRBD2	few	TRBV27	TRBJ2-7	TGTGCCAGCAGCTACTTTCCCCTAGCGGGAGGCCACGAGCAGTACTTC	CASSYFPLAGGHEQYF
NA	many	TRBV12-3/TRBV12-4	TRBJ2-1	TGTGCCAGCAGTGATCCGGGACGGGGACACAATGAGCAGTTCTTC	CASSDPGRGHNEQFF